This TCR beta chain was profiled in a study of cytomegalovirus exposure and HLA in healthy donors. The PCR used 60 Vbeta and 13 Jbeta primers. As processed by the authors: Counted up in a later analysis, unique TCR beta chains came to some 80 million, with around 11 million shared. This table comes from immunoSEQ multiplex PCR, and its TCRdb copy is limited to in-frame clones, with some not included. That table gives V, J and clone size, and the DNA gave D and trimming. The sample has more than 150,000 clones; roughly 76% are singletons. Per the germline V gene, CDR1 is SEHNR and CDR2 is FQNEAQ (reference sequence). The CDR3 totals 13 residues. Details on this clone: A read error may produce the germline difference seen at one junction end.

Sequences were obtained from PBMCs. This sequence joins TRBV7-9 and TRBJ1-2; 9 bases align to TRBD1. This TCR derives from a man aged 35 to 55 in good health and CMV-seropositive. CDR3 protein: CASSESGTGYFYF. In DNA, the CDR3 is TGTGCCAGCAGCGAATCCGGGACAGGGTATTTTTACTTC.